What follows is one T cell receptor beta chain and its context. The trim removed 3 bases at V and 5 bases at J, leaving 10 bases unmatched. CDR3 length: 17 amino acids. CDR1 is SGDLS and CDR2 is YYNGEE in the germline V gene. The sample is drawn from a study of T cell changes during pregnancy in multiple sclerosis. Method: immunoSEQ multiplex PCR; TCRdb's copy keeps in-frame clones and lacks some. Of about 80,000 clones in the sample, 92% were seen once. Sequencing was performed on peripheral blood, taken before pregnancy. The chain links TRBV9 to TRBJ2-3, with TRBD2 matching over 12 bases. This receptor was obtained from a female donor with multiple sclerosis, enrolled in a pregnancy study. The CDR3: CASSEIKLAGGRDTQYF. Written as DNA, the CDR3 is TGTGCCAGCAGCGAAATTAAACTAGCGGGGGGTAGAGATACGCAGTATTTT.